The 21 T cell receptor beta chains given below trace back to one sample, sequenced in a study of cytomegalovirus exposure and HLA in healthy donors. Both 60 Vbeta primers and 13 Jbeta primers went into the PCR. Repertoires were generated with immunoSEQ multiplex PCR, while TCRdb's copy carries only in-frame clones and drops some. The sample has about 100,000 clones, around 74% seen once. Sequenced input: PBMCs. These TCRs come from a man aged 50-59 years in good health and CMV-seropositive.

This clone appeared a few times. V and J are TRBV10-3 and TRBJ1-5; 7 nucleotides match TRBD1. CDR3 length: 15 residues. V dropped 10 bases and J dropped 4; count of bases not matched to a gene: 13. Germline V CDR1 and CDR2: ENHRY, SYGVKD. CDR3 region: CATQAGTEFNQPQHF. The CDR3, as DNA: TGTGCCACCCAGGCCGGGACAGAATTTAATCAGCCCCAGCATTTT.

This clone was seen more than once but under ten times. This chain joins TRBV4-1 and TRBJ1-1; the match to TRBD1 covers 9 bases. The CDR3 has 15 residues. Germline trimming cut 4 bases from V and 0 bases from J; bases unmatched to any gene: 3. Germline CDR1 reads MGHRA; CDR2 reads YSYEKL. The CDR3 loop is CASSPGTGLNTEAFF. CDR3 in DNA: TGCGCCAGCAGCCCCGGGACAGGGCTGAACACTGAAGCTTTCTTT.

V gene TRBV27 combines with J gene TRBJ2-6; D remains ambiguous. The V end lost 4 bases, the J end lost 0 bases, and 4 bases lay between the germline ends. CDR3 size: 14 residues. Germline assignment: CDR1 MNHEY and CDR2 SMNVEV (reference sequence). The CDR3 loop is CASSSHSGANVLTF. DNA for the CDR3: TGTGCCAGCAGTTCCCACTCTGGGGCCAACGTCCTGACTTTC.

CDR3 in amino acids: CASSTGYSHNEQFF. For the CDR3, the DNA is TGTGCCAGCAGTACCGGGTACTCTCACAATGAGCAGTTCTTC. The V and J genes are TRBV7-2 and TRBJ2-1; no reliable D call. Germline V gene data show CDR1 as SGHTA and CDR2 as FQGNSA. V shed 6 bases and J shed 5 bases, with 14 bases lying between them. This CDR3 is built from 14 residues.

This chain connects TRBV30 to TRBJ1-6; D possibly corresponds to TRBD1 (5 bases). The CDR3 has 14 amino acids. The V end lost 3 bases, the J end lost 10 bases, and 16 bases lay between the germline ends. Germline loops: CDR1 GTSNPN, CDR2 SVGIG (reference sequence). As DNA, the CDR3 is TGTGCCTGGAGCGGGCGGGACCCAACCTCACCCCTCCACTTT. Translating gives CAWSGRDPTSPLHF.

On this clone: A junction boundary mismatches the germline segment, possibly from a read error. The rearrangement links TRBV7-9 to TRBJ1-1; D gene unclear. Germline V gene sequence: CDR1 SEHNR, CDR2 FQNEAQ (reference sequence). CDR3 length: 13 amino acids. The CDR3 DNA reads TGTTCCAGCAGCATCGGTTTAAACACTGAAGCTTTCTTT. It specifies CSSSIGLNTEAFF. Combining the CDR3 with reference TRBV7-9 and TRBJ1-1 gives the whole variable domain DTGVSQNPRHKITKRGQNVTFRCDPISEHNRLYWYRQTLGQGPEFLTYFQNEAQLEKSRLLSDRFSAERPKGSFSTLEIQRTEQGDSAMYLCSSSIGLNTEAFFGQGTRLTVV.

The chain employs TRBV28 and TRBJ1-1; 9 nucleotides agree with TRBD1. The CDR3 extends over 13 amino acids. The J segment lost 6 bases and the V segment lost 5 bases, leaving 4 bases of the junction unmatched. Germline V gene data show CDR1 as MDHEN and CDR2 as SYDVKM. CDR3 sequence reads: CASSRTGEAEAFF. The CDR3 DNA sequence: TGTGCCAGCAGTAGGACAGGGGAGGCTGAAGCTTTCTTT.

J is TRBJ1-4 and V is TRBV30; D uncertain. CDR1 is GTSNPN, CDR2 SVGIG, per germline (reference sequence). CDR3 length: 12 amino acids. With 7 bases removed from V and 4 bases from J, the gap between germline ends came to 10 bases. The CDR3 spells CASGRVNEKLFF. CDR3 DNA sequence: TGTGCCTCCGGGCGGGTTAATGAAAAACTGTTTTTT.

V gene TRBV7-9 combines with J gene TRBJ2-7, with a tentative D call TRBD2 (7 bases). Trimming stripped 5 bases from V and 5 bases from J, with 22 bases between. This CDR3 is built from 16 residues. Germline V gene data show CDR1 as SEHNR and CDR2 as FQNEAQ (reference sequence). CDR3 protein: CASSPWGREGGNEQYF. The CDR3 DNA is TGTGCCAGCAGCCCCTGGGGGAGGGAGGGGGGGAACGAGCAGTACTTC.

Notes on this clone: Other DNA sequences of this sample code for an identical CDR3. The genes are TRBV7-2 and TRBJ2-3; unclear D gene. The CDR3 spans 14 residues. The V end was cut by 3 bases, the J end by 2 bases, with 9 bases between. Germline V gene lookup returns CDR1 SGHTA and CDR2 FQGNSA. The CDR3 DNA sequence: TGTGCCAGCAGCTTTAGCACTTCCACAGATACGCAGTATTTT. Translation gives CASSFSTSTDTQYF. Supplemented by reference TRBV7-2 and TRBJ2-3, the full variable domain reads GAGVSQSPSNKVTEKGKDVELRCDPISGHTALYWYRQSLGQGLEFLIYFQGNSAPDKSGLPSDRFSAERTGGSVSTLTIQRTQQEDSAVYLCASSFSTSTDTQYFGPGTRLTVL.

This chain links TRBV10-3 with TRBJ2-7; the D is unclear. There are 14 residues in the CDR3. CDR1 and CDR2 (germline): ENHRY, SYGVKD. The V end was cut by 2 bases, the J end by 0 bases, with 8 bases between. The DNA of the CDR3 is TGTGCCATCAGTGAGCGTCCAGGCTCCTACGAGCAGTACTTC. Protein: CAISERPGSYEQYF.

J is TRBJ1-1 and V is TRBV9, with D uncertain. The ends were cut back, 0 bases at V and 0 bases at J, with 9 bases in the middle. Germline V CDR1 and CDR2: SGDLS, YYNGEE. This CDR3 spans 15 amino acids. CDR3 DNA: TGTGCCAGCAGCGTAGGGGCTGAGATGAACACTGAAGCTTTCTTT. As protein: CASSVGAEMNTEAFF.

The chain joins TRBV30 to TRBJ1-6; D is unresolved. Deletions cut 0 bases from V and 7 bases from J, with 10 bases between. CDR1 is GTSNPN and CDR2 is SVGIG in the germline V gene (reference sequence). This CDR3 has 14 amino acids. The CDR3 here is CAWSVNFRNSPLHF. The CDR3 DNA is TGTGCCTGGAGTGTAAACTTCAGGAATTCACCCCTCCACTTT.

This chain connects TRBV15 to TRBJ2-3; TRBD2 matches 8 bases. J gave up 3 bases and V 0 bases, and 5 bases lay outside the gene matches. This CDR3 spans 16 amino acids. Germline V CDR1 and CDR2: LNHNV, YYDKDF (reference sequence). The DNA for the CDR3 is TGTGCCACCAGCAGAGATCAGAGCGGGGGTACAGATACGCAGTATTTT. Protein: CATSRDQSGGTDTQYF.

The V gene is TRBV2, the J gene TRBJ2-5, with 9 bases matching TRBD1. Looked up from germline, CDR1 is SNHLY and CDR2 is FYNNEI. J lost 7 bases, V lost 6 bases, and 12 bases had no gene match. The CDR3 consists of 15 residues. For the CDR3, the DNA is TGTGCCAGCAGCTTGGGACAGGGCAGCTTGGGGACCCAGTACTTC. Translated, it gives CASSLGQGSLGTQYF.

This chain joins TRBV19 and TRBJ2-2; TRBD1 matches 9 bases. The CDR3 is 18 amino acids. The ends lost 4 bases at V and 2 bases at J; junction bases unmatched: 11. Germline lookup yields CDR1 LNHDA and CDR2 SQIVND (reference sequence). This CDR3 reads CASSTPHTGGPNTGELFF. As DNA, the CDR3 is TGTGCCAGTAGTACCCCCCACACAGGGGGCCCTAACACCGGGGAGCTGTTTTTT.

V is TRBV9 and J is TRBJ1-2; D is possibly TRBD1 (5 bases). V shed 0 bases and J shed 5 bases, with 17 bases lying between them. The CDR3 sequence is 16 residues long. CDR1 SGDLS and CDR2 YYNGEE come from the germline V gene. CDR3 in DNA: TGTGCCAGCAGCGTAGGCGAGAGCAGGGAAGATTATGGCTACACCTTC. Its translation: CASSVGESREDYGYTF.

Concerning this clone itself: Its ends do not fully match the called genes, so a read error is possible. CDR3 sequence: CAWSPMGPMGPQNF. CDR3 DNA sequence: TGTGCCTGGAGCCCCATGGGCCCGATGGGGCCCCAGAATTTT. The J gene is TRBJ1-5, the V gene TRBV30; D possibly corresponds to TRBD1 (5 bases). The CDR3 is made up of 14 amino acids. Germline V gene lookup returns CDR1 GTSNPN and CDR2 SVGIG (reference sequence).

V is TRBV6-1 and J is TRBJ2-5; TRBD2 aligns across 14 bases. The CDR3 covers 14 residues. The junction had 2 bases not matched to a gene; V was cut back by 3 bases and J by 8 bases. Germline assignment: CDR1 MNHNS and CDR2 SASEGT. The DNA of the CDR3 is TGTGCCAGCAGTGAGACTAGCGGGGGGGGCACCCAGTACTTC. It yields the protein CASSETSGGGTQYF.

The chain has TRBV13 and TRBJ1-2; TRBD1 aligns across 7 bases. The CDR3 length is 12 residues. Per the germline V gene, CDR1 is PRHDT and CDR2 is FYEKMQ (reference sequence). V gave up 6 bases and J gave up 7 bases; unmatched junction bases: 5. CDR3 amino acids: CASSKDRVGYTF. In DNA form, the CDR3 reads TGTGCCAGCAGTAAAGACAGGGTTGGCTACACCTTC.

V usage is TRBV7-2 and J usage is TRBJ2-2; D remains unclear. Trimming took off 4 bases at V and 6 bases at J, with 9 bases between the two ends. The length of the CDR3 is 13 residues. Germline CDR1 and CDR2: SGHTA and FQGNSA. CDR3 bases: TGTGCCAGCAGCTCCCGCGGTGCCGGGGAGCTGTTTTTT. Its translation: CASSSRGAGELFF.